Listed here is a single T cell receptor beta chain. Its antigen is undetermined. The entry originates in a study of cytomegalovirus exposure and HLA in healthy donors. Study background: About 85 million unique TCRs from HLA-typed donors were held in an early release of data.

Primers included in the PCR were 60 Vbeta and 13 Jbeta primers. Produced via immunoSEQ multiplex PCR; TCRdb's table is partial and in-frame only. This table has 50,000 to 70,000 clones, approximately 71% appearing once. Points from the study as a whole: The study put 150 to 200 TCR beta chains on its list as cytomegalovirus-associated.

Sequenced: PBMCs. This receptor was taken from a man between 40 and 49 years old in good health and CMV-seropositive.

Written as DNA, the CDR3 is TGTGCCAGTAGTCCCCTCCGGACAGGGGGCTACGAGCAGTACTTC. The encoded protein is CASSPLRTGGYEQYF. This chain uses TRBV19 with TRBJ2-7; 10 bases map to TRBD1. Trimming cost V 5 bases and J 3 bases; bases outside gene matches: 7. CDR3 length: 15 residues. CDR1 LNHDA and CDR2 SQIVND come from the germline V gene (reference sequence). Combining the CDR3 with reference TRBV19 and TRBJ2-7 gives the whole variable domain DGGITQSPKYLFRKEGQNVTLSCEQNLNHDAMYWYRQDPGQGLRLIYYSQIVNDFQKGDIAEGYSVSREKKESFPLTVTSAQKNPTAFYLCASSPLRTGGYEQYFGPGTRLTVT.